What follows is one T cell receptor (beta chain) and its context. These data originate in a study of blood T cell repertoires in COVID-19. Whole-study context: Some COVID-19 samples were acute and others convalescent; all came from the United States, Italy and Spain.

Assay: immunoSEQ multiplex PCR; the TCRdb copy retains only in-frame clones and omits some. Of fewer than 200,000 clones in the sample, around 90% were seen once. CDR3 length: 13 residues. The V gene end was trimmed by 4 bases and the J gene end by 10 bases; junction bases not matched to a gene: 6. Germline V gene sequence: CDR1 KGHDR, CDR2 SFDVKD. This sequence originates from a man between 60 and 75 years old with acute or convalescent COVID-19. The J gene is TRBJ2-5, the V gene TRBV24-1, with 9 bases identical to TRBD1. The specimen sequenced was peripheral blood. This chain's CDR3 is CATSDTGQGNQYF. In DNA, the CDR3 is TGTGCCACCAGTGACACGGGACAGGGAAACCAGTACTTC.